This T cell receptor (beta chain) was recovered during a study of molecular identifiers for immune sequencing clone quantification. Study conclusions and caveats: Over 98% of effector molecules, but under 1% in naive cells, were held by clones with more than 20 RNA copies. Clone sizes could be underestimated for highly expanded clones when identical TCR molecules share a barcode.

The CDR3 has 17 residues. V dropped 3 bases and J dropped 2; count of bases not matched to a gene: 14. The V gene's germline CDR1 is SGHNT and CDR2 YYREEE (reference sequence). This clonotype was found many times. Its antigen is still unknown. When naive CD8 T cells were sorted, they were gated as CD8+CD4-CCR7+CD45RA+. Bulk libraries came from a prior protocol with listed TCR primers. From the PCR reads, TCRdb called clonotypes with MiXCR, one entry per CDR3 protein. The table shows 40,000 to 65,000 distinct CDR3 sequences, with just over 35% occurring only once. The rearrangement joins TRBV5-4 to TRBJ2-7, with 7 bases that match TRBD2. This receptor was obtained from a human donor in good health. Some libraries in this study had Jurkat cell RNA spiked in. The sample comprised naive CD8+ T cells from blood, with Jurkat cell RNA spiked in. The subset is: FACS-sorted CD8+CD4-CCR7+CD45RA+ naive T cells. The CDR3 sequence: CASSSLPSRGRAYEQYF. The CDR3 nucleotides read TGTGCCAGCAGCTCGCTACCTTCTCGTGGGAGGGCCTACGAGCAGTACTTC.